The sequence of this TCR beta chain was determined in a study of T cells in Graves' hyperthyroidism and ophthalmopathy. Overall study: Upon initial diagnosis and before any treatment, peripheral blood was collected.

CDR3 length: 14 amino acids. CDR1 is MNHEY and CDR2 is SVGAGI in the germline V gene. Between the trimmed V and J ends, which lost 2 bases and 3 bases, there was a span of 10 bases. TCR beta CDR3 regions were amplified from RNA. HTBI primers were used for first-round RT-PCR of the TCR CDR3. Each CDR3 protein is one row after TCRdb ran MiXCR on the multiplex PCR reads. Among around 190,000 distinct CDR3 sequences listed, more than 15% were seen once. Study-wide findings and caveats: Most thyroid-expanded clonotypes above 0.001 were also found in blood.

In patients aged 18 to 65, hyperthyroidism was newly diagnosed, with duration under 2 months. PBMCs were sourced from more than 9 ml fresh peripheral blood. This clonotype was counted at least ten times. Its antigen is not identified. Sequencing was done on a sample of blood. The sequence was obtained from a woman in her fifties or sixties with Graves' hyperthyroidism. The chain carries TRBV6-5 and TRBJ2-5; a possible D gene is TRBD1 (5 bases). The CDR3 DNA is TGTGCCAGCAGTTACCTCTCAGGGAAAGAGACCCAGTACTTC. Its protein product is CASSYLSGKETQYF.